This entry is about one T cell receptor beta chain. Germline values: CDR1 MNHEY, CDR2 SVGAGI. The CDR3 is 14 amino acids. Trimming left V 3 bases short and J 8 bases short, with 17 bases between. This sample was included in a study of blood T cell repertoires in COVID-19. The protocol was immunoSEQ multiplex PCR, while the TCRdb copy is restricted to in-frame clones and leaves out a portion. In the table there are about 61,000 clones, around 87% of which are singletons. This sequence originates from a man in his sixties with acute or convalescent COVID-19. The sequenced sample was peripheral blood. V usage is TRBV6-5 and J usage is TRBJ2-7; D may be TRBD1 (6 bases). The CDR3: CASSYGTPGVKQYF. In nucleotides, the CDR3 is TGTGCCAGCAGTTATGGGACACCCGGAGTCAAGCAGTACTTC.